This note documents a single T cell receptor (beta chain) sequence. Its antigen is unidentified. V shed 0 bases and J 4 bases; nucleotides not matched to a gene: 6. This CDR3 contains 16 residues. The germline V gene has CDR1 WNHNN and CDR2 SYGVQD (reference sequence). This sample is part of a study of cytomegalovirus exposure and HLA in healthy donors. On the study more broadly: The same platform used for the 650 to 850 first-cohort repertoires was also used for the 100 to 150 validation repertoires, as a later analysis reported.

Overall study findings and caveats: TCR beta chains numbering some 160 were designated cytomegalovirus-associated. Despite most TCR sequences being rare, some public TCRs occurred in many donors.

Clones were read by immunoSEQ multiplex PCR, and TCRdb kept only the in-frame ones, dropping some. Here the sample spans some 180,000 clones, 86% being singletons. V gene TRBV10-1 combines with J gene TRBJ1-5; the match to TRBD1 covers 7 bases. This receptor was taken from a man aged 25-45 years in good health and CMV-seropositive. Sequenced: PBMCs. In DNA form, the CDR3 reads TGCGCCAGCAGTGAGTCGGGGACAGATTATAATCAGCCCCAGCATTTT. Translation gives CASSESGTDYNQPQHF.